These T cell receptor beta chains were read from a single sample in a study of blood T cell repertoires in COVID-19. Libraries were prepared by immunoSEQ multiplex PCR; TCRdb keeps only in-frame clonotypes and omits some of them. The sample has roughly 21,000 clones; roughly 88% are singletons. Sequencing was carried out using peripheral blood. Receptors were obtained from a woman aged 80 or over with active or convalescent COVID-19. Both conserved end residues are part of each CDR3. The D gene is left open where the match is weak. Not all rows give a size; the values are once, few, many and, for expanded clones, a class.

V	size	D	J	CDR3	DNA
TRBV5-4	.	.	TRBJ1-1	CASSLVRDIRGGRDTEAFF	TGTGCCAGCAGCTTGGTCCGGGACATAAGGGGGGGGAGGGACACTGAAGCTTTCTTT
TRBV4-1	once	TRBD2	TRBJ2-2	CASSQYPIAGGGTGELFF	TGCGCCAGCAGCCAATATCCAATAGCGGGAGGAGGAACCGGGGAGCTGTTTTTT
TRBV28	.	.	TRBJ2-7	CASSFEGRPYEQYF	TGTGCCAGCAGTTTCGAAGGGAGGCCCTACGAGCAGTACTTC
TRBV5-1	.	.	TRBJ1-6	CASSLQGNSPLHF	TGCGCCAGCAGCCTACAGGGAAATTCACCCCTCCACTTT
TRBV3-1/TRBV3-2	.	TRBD2	TRBJ2-1	CASSHAGTSGGYNEQFF	TGTGCCAGCAGCCACGCCGGGACTAGCGGGGGTTACAATGAGCAGTTCTTC
TRBV27	once	.	TRBJ1-2	CASSLAPPEQNYGYTF	TGTGCCAGCAGTTTAGCCCCCCCTGAACAGAACTATGGCTACACCTTC
TRBV5-1	.	TRBD2	TRBJ2-7	CASSLASGSYEQYF	TGCGCCAGCAGCTTGGCTAGCGGGAGTTACGAGCAGTACTTC
TRBV4-3	.	TRBD1	TRBJ2-3	CASSQGRMAGTGGVDTQYF	TGCGCCAGCAGCCAAGGGCGCATGGCCGGGACAGGGGGCGTTGATACGCAGTATTTT
TRBV19	.	TRBD2	TRBJ2-2	CASGVQARTSGATGELFF	TGTGCCAGTGGGGTCCAGGCACGGACTAGCGGGGCGACCGGGGAGCTGTTTTTT
TRBV4-3	few	TRBD1	TRBJ1-1	CASSQARTGGWGTEAFF	TGCGCCAGCAGCCAAGCGAGGACAGGGGGCTGGGGCACTGAAGCTTTCTTT
TRBV7-3	.	TRBD2	TRBJ2-3	CASSRVGRLAGGPDTQYF	TGTGCCAGCAGTCGAGTGGGGAGACTAGCGGGGGGCCCAGATACGCAGTATTTT
TRBV29-1	.	TRBD1	TRBJ1-1	CSVIQGVNTEAFF	TGCAGCGTTATACAGGGGGTGAACACTGAAGCTTTCTTT
TRBV11-2	.	.	TRBJ2-7	CASSLGGFDEQYF	TGTGCCAGCAGCTTAGGAGGGTTCGACGAGCAGTACTTC
TRBV19	.	.	TRBJ2-2	CASSIKLGTRTGELFF	TGTGCCAGTAGTATAAAGCTAGGGACTCGCACCGGGGAGCTGTTTTTT
TRBV19	.	TRBD1	TRBJ1-2	CASSPGTGGGGYTF	TGTGCCAGTAGTCCCGGGACAGGGGGCGGTGGCTACACCTTC
TRBV28	.	.	TRBJ1-4	CASSFYFREKLFF	TGTGCCAGCAGTTTTTACTTTCGGGAAAAACTGTTTTTT
TRBV18	.	TRBD2	TRBJ2-7	CASSPELARSYEQYF	TGTGCCAGCTCACCGGAACTAGCGCGCTCCTACGAGCAGTACTTC
TRBV6-6	once	.	TRBJ2-2	CASDQNWAANTGELFF	TGTGCCAGCGACCAGAACTGGGCAGCAAACACCGGGGAGCTGTTTTTT
TRBV30	.	.	TRBJ1-1	CAWSGQGNTEAFF	TGTGCCTGGAGTGGGCAGGGCAACACTGAAGCTTTCTTT
TRBV28	.	.	TRBJ2-1	CASRPTYYNEQFF	TGTGCCAGCAGGCCAACATACTACAATGAGCAGTTCTTC
TRBV29-1	once	.	TRBJ1-2	CSVGGGPYGYTF	TGCAGCGTTGGGGGGGGGCCTTATGGCTACACCTTC
TRBV27	.	TRBD1	TRBJ1-1	CASSFSLRDSLARKNPRGAFF	TGTGCCAGCAGTTTCAGTCTCCGGGACAGCCTTGCCAGAAAGAATCCCCGGGGAGCTTTCTTT
TRBV12-3/TRBV12-4	.	TRBD2	TRBJ2-7	CASSRGGKREQYF	TGTGCCAGCAGTCGGGGGGGTAAGCGCGAGCAGTACTTC
TRBV25-1	.	TRBD1	TRBJ2-1	CASAYPGTGGNEQFF	TGTGCCAGCGCTTACCCCGGGACAGGGGGCAATGAGCAGTTCTTC
TRBV3-1/TRBV3-2	.	.	TRBJ2-3	CASSQESGLATDTQYF	TGTGCCAGCAGCCAAGAGAGCGGGCTAGCCACAGATACGCAGTATTTT
TRBV19	.	.	TRBJ2-7	CASSMAFGTYFYEQYF	TGTGCCAGTAGTATGGCATTCGGGACTTATTTCTACGAGCAGTACTTC
TRBV4-3	.	TRBD1	TRBJ1-2	CASSQGTGLSSYVDYGYTF	TGCGCCAGCAGCCAAGGGACAGGGTTATCCTCCTACGTTGACTATGGCTACACCTTC
TRBV6-6	.	.	TRBJ2-3	CASKPGHRGDTQYF	TGTGCCAGCAAGCCGGGACACCGGGGAGATACGCAGTATTTT
TRBV3-1/TRBV3-2	.	.	TRBJ1-5	CASSLGGGPQHF	TGTGCCAGCAGCCTAGGGGGTGGGCCCCAGCATTTT
TRBV20-1	.	.	TRBJ2-7	CSASTTYEQYF	TGCAGTGCCAGTACTACCTACGAGCAGTACTTC
TRBV19	.	TRBD1	TRBJ1-5	CASRKQGDFNQPQHF	TGTGCCAGTAGAAAACAGGGGGACTTCAATCAGCCCCAGCATTTT
TRBV7-2	.	.	TRBJ2-2	CASSLTRDTGELFF	TGTGCCAGCAGCTTAACTAGGGACACCGGGGAGCTGTTTTTT
TRBV5-1	once	.	TRBJ2-3	CASSLAARRADTQYF	TGCGCCAGCAGCTTGGCGGCTAGACGGGCAGATACGCAGTATTTT
TRBV27	few	.	TRBJ1-5	CASSPDSSNQPQHF	TGTGCCAGCAGTCCGGACAGTAGCAATCAGCCCCAGCATTTT
TRBV30	few	.	TRBJ1-2	CAWSVLAENYGYTF	TGTGCCTGGAGTGTTCTAGCAGAAAACTATGGCTACACCTTC
TRBV24-1	.	.	TRBJ1-5	CATSDSQGGHQPQHF	TGTGCCACCAGTGATTCCCAGGGAGGTCATCAGCCCCAGCATTTT
TRBV5-1	.	TRBD1	TRBJ2-2	CASSLSTGASVGELFF	TGCGCCAGCAGCTTGAGTACAGGGGCCTCTGTCGGGGAGCTGTTTTTT
TRBV7-6	.	.	TRBJ1-6	CASSQQGNSPLHF	TGTGCCAGCAGCCAACAGGGAAATTCACCCCTCCACTTT
TRBV3-1/TRBV3-2	.	.	TRBJ1-5	CASSQQGSVNQPQHF	TGTGCCAGCAGCCAACAGGGTTCAGTGAATCAGCCCCAGCATTTT
TRBV12-3/TRBV12-4	once	.	TRBJ1-1	CASKEGHTEAFF	TGTGCCAGCAAAGAGGGCCACACTGAAGCTTTCTTT
TRBV7-6	.	.	TRBJ2-1	CASSLGLVGGAGEQFF	TGTGCCAGCAGCTTAGGCTTAGTGGGGGGGGCCGGTGAGCAGTTCTTC
TRBV30	.	TRBD1	TRBJ1-5	CAWSPYRDRENQPQHF	TGTGCCTGGAGCCCCTACCGGGACAGGGAGAATCAGCCCCAGCATTTT
TRBV6-6	.	TRBD1	TRBJ2-4	CASSWGTGFGKNIQYF	TGTGCCAGCAGTTGGGGGACAGGGTTCGGCAAAAACATTCAGTACTTC
TRBV16	.	.	TRBJ2-4	CASSRGETAKNIQYF	TGTGCCAGCAGCCGGGGGGAAACAGCCAAAAACATTCAGTACTTC
TRBV6-2/TRBV6-3	.	TRBD2	TRBJ2-7	CASSYSRTSVSYEQYF	TGTGCCAGCAGTTACTCTAGGACTAGCGTCTCCTACGAGCAGTACTTC
TRBV6-1	.	.	TRBJ1-4	CASSETYRTNEKLFF	TGTGCCAGCAGTGAAACCTACAGGACTAATGAAAAACTGTTTTTT
TRBV4-2	.	TRBD1	TRBJ1-3	CASSRPARDSSGNTIYF	TGTGCCAGCAGCCGACCCGCCAGGGACAGCTCTGGAAACACCATATATTTT
TRBV3-1/TRBV3-2	.	TRBD1	TRBJ1-2	CASSRTRQGNYGYTF	TGTGCCAGCAGCCGAACTCGACAGGGGAACTATGGCTACACCTTC